The 30 T cell receptor beta chains given below trace back to one sample, sequenced in a study of blood T cell repertoires in COVID-19. Libraries were prepared by immunoSEQ multiplex PCR; TCRdb keeps only in-frame clonotypes and omits some of them. The table has some 80,000 clones, around nine tenths seen once. Sequencing used peripheral blood. These receptor sequences come from an elderly woman with active or convalescent COVID-19.

J is TRBJ2-7 and V is TRBV10-3; D is unclear. Looked up from germline, CDR1 is ENHRY and CDR2 is SYGVKD. The V gene lost 10 bases and the J gene lost 4 bases, with 14 bases spanning the gap. The CDR3 is 12 residues long. The CDR3 DNA sequence: TGTGCCACGAAAGAAGCACAGTACGAGCAGTACTTC. Translating gives CATKEAQYEQYF.

The J gene is TRBJ2-2, the V gene TRBV27; no definite D call. The CDR3 is 13 amino acids. V was shortened by 8 bases and J by 1 base, with 8 bases between the two germline ends. Germline CDR1 MNHEY, CDR2 SMNVEV (reference sequence). In nucleotides, the CDR3 is TGTGCCAGCCAAGACTGGAACACCGGGGAGCTGTTTTTT. This gives the protein CASQDWNTGELFF.

There are a few counts of this clone. The chain uses TRBV4-1 and TRBJ2-2; D not certain. The CDR3 is made up of 14 amino acids. Trimming removed 0 bases from V and 4 bases from J, with 6 bases in between. Germline V CDR1 and CDR2: MGHRA, YSYEKL. CDR3 protein: CASSQEESTGELFF. CDR3 in DNA: TGCGCCAGCAGCCAAGAAGAGAGCACCGGGGAGCTGTTTTTT.

V is TRBV3-1 (or the pseudogene TRBV3-2) and J is TRBJ1-1, with D perhaps TRBD1 (6 bases). Trimming shortened V by 4 bases and J by 2 bases, and 17 bases separated the two germline ends. Germline-derived CDR1 and CDR2 are LGHDT and YNNKEL (reference sequence). The CDR3 spans 16 residues. This chain's CDR3 is CASSRLRGGGNTEAFF. The CDR3 DNA reads as TGTGCCAGCAGCCGATTGAGGGGAGGGGGAAACACTGAAGCTTTCTTT.

V usage is TRBV28 and J usage is TRBJ1-5; maybe TRBD1 (5 bases). Looked up from germline, CDR1 is MDHEN and CDR2 is SYDVKM. The length of the CDR3 is 19 residues. Trimming took 4 bases from V and 3 from J, leaving 25 bases between them. CDR3 amino acids: CASSYPRWPGMGYNQPQHF. CDR3 in DNA: TGTGCCAGCAGTTACCCCCGGTGGCCAGGGATGGGCTACAATCAGCCCCAGCATTTT.

The rearrangement uses TRBV28 and TRBJ1-1, with 7 bases that match TRBD1. The CDR3 has 14 residues. The germline V gene has CDR1 MDHEN and CDR2 SYDVKM. The ends lost 6 bases at V and 0 bases at J; junction bases unmatched: 4. This CDR3 reads CASRSTGVNTEAFF. Written as DNA, the CDR3 is TGTGCCAGCAGATCCACAGGGGTGAACACTGAAGCTTTCTTT.

DNA for the CDR3: TGTGCCAGCAGTTCAGCAGGGGCGGACTATGGCTACACCTTC. Translated: CASSSAGADYGYTF. The chain joins TRBV28 to TRBJ1-2, with D tentatively TRBD1 (6 bases). The CDR3 consists of 14 residues. The V gene lost 4 bases and the J gene lost 3 bases, with 12 bases spanning the gap. The germline V gene encodes CDR1 MDHEN and CDR2 SYDVKM.

The chain recombines TRBV7-9 with TRBJ1-4, with TRBD1 identical over 7 bases. With V trimmed by 3 bases and J by 3 bases, 10 bases remained unmatched. The CDR3 sequence is 17 residues long. Germline CDR1 and CDR2: SEHNR and FQNEAQ (reference sequence). The CDR3: CASSFSAGGLANEKLFF. As DNA, the CDR3 is TGTGCCAGCAGCTTCTCCGCAGGGGGGTTGGCTAATGAAAAACTGTTTTTT.

This clone was recorded only once. The genes are TRBV9 and TRBJ2-3; the D gene is possibly TRBD1 (6 bases). This CDR3 spans 15 amino acids. V lost 3 bases, J lost 2 bases, and 13 bases lay in between. Germline CDR1 reads SGDLS; CDR2 reads YYNGEE. CDR3 region: CASSAIQGPTDTQYF. CDR3 bases: TGTGCCAGCAGCGCGATACAGGGACCCACAGATACGCAGTATTTT. The full variable domain, rest sourced from reference TRBV9 and TRBJ2-3, is DSGVTQTPKHLITATGQRVTLRCSPRSGDLSVYWYQQSLDQGLQFLIQYYNGEERAKGNILERFSAQQFPDLHSELNLSSLELGDSALYFCASSAIQGPTDTQYFGPGTRLTVL.

V is TRBV6-2 or TRBV6-3 and J is TRBJ2-5, with TRBD2 matching over 12 bases. The CDR3 covers 18 residues. The germline gives CDR1 MNHEY, CDR2 SVGEGT. With V trimmed by 6 bases and J by 3 bases, 14 bases remained unmatched. The CDR3 loop is CASSPHDPGLAGKETQYF. As DNA, the CDR3 is TGTGCCAGCAGCCCTCACGACCCTGGACTAGCGGGGAAAGAGACCCAGTACTTC.

The rearrangement links TRBV30 to TRBJ1-1; 9 nucleotides agree with TRBD1. V shed 5 bases, J shed 4 bases, and the junction held 5 bases outside the gene matches. This CDR3 region has 13 residues. Germline CDR1 and CDR2: GTSNPN and SVGIG (reference sequence). CDR3 in amino acids: CAWRRQGGTEAFF. CDR3 in DNA: TGTGCCTGGCGTCGACAGGGGGGCACTGAAGCTTTCTTT.

This clone came up once. DNA for the CDR3: TGTGCCAGCAGTTTAGGTGCGAGCGGCTACACCTTC. It codes for CASSLGASGYTF. V is TRBV12-3 or TRBV12-4 and J is TRBJ1-2; no definite D call. There are 12 residues in the CDR3. V gave up 1 base and J gave up 8 bases, with 8 bases separating them.

The rearrangement links TRBV7-9 to TRBJ1-4, with 7 bases identical to TRBD1. The germline V gene has CDR1 SEHNR and CDR2 FQNEAQ (reference sequence). The CDR3 is 15 amino acids. Trimming cost V 0 bases and J 3 bases; bases outside gene matches: 1. The CDR3 loop is CASSLADRSNEKLFF. In nucleotides, the CDR3 is TGTGCCAGCAGCTTAGCGGACAGGTCTAATGAAAAACTGTTTTTT.

The chain is built from TRBV4-3 and TRBJ2-7, with D perhaps matching TRBD1 (6 bases). The CDR3 consists of 13 residues. Trimming removed 2 bases from V and 4 bases from J, with 9 bases in between. The germline CDR1 and CDR2 sequences are LGHNA and YSLEER. CDR3 nucleotide sequence: TGCGCCAGCAGCCAAACACAGGGTTACGAGCAGTACTTC. Its protein is CASSQTQGYEQYF.

The chain links TRBV28 to TRBJ1-4; 9 positions match TRBD1. Trimming at V came to 5 bases and at J to 12 bases, leaving 4 bases not matched to a gene. Germline V CDR1 and CDR2: MDHEN, SYDVKM. This CDR3 spans 12 amino acids. The CDR3 DNA follows: TGTGCCAGCAGTCCTCGGACAGGGGAACTGTTTTTT. Protein sequence: CASSPRTGELFF.

The V call is TRBV9, the J call TRBJ2-3; 10 bases align to TRBD2. J was trimmed by 2 bases and V by 3 bases; bases with no gene match: 18. The CDR3 spans 20 residues. Germline CDR1 and CDR2: SGDLS and YYNGEE. The CDR3 DNA follows: TGTGCCAGCAGCGCCCCCCGCGGAGCGGGGGGGCCGTTACCCACAGATACGCAGTATTTT. It yields the protein CASSAPRGAGGPLPTDTQYF.

This chain connects TRBV6-5 to TRBJ1-4; 8 bases align to TRBD1. The CDR3 is 15 residues long. Trimming at V came to 0 bases and at J to 9 bases, leaving 6 bases not matched to a gene. Germline loops: CDR1 MNHEY, CDR2 SVGAGI. The CDR3: CASSYSRQGQKKLFF. DNA for the CDR3: TGTGCCAGCAGTTACTCACGACAGGGGCAAAAAAAACTGTTTTTT.

This chain joins TRBV19 and TRBJ1-5; D possibly corresponds to TRBD1 (5 bases). Germline values: CDR1 LNHDA, CDR2 SQIVND (reference sequence). This CDR3 has 14 residues. V lost 7 bases and J 3 bases, leaving 13 bases between the germline ends. Here the CDR3 reads CASTRGDYNQPQHF. The CDR3 nucleotides read TGTGCCAGTACCCGGGGGGATTACAATCAGCCCCAGCATTTT. The full variable domain, its missing parts supplied by reference TRBV19 and TRBJ1-5, is DGGITQSPKYLFRKEGQNVTLSCEQNLNHDAMYWYRQDPGQGLRLIYYSQIVNDFQKGDIAEGYSVSREKKESFPLTVTSAQKNPTAFYLCASTRGDYNQPQHFGDGTRLSIL.

The V and J genes are TRBV6-5 and TRBJ2-7, with TRBD1 matching over 10 bases. CDR1 MNHEY and CDR2 SVGAGI come from the germline V gene. This CDR3 comprises 14 residues. The V and J ends lost 6 bases and 4 bases, in that order; junction bases with no gene match: 6. The CDR3 sequence is CASSKTGGEYEQYF. CDR3 nucleotides: TGTGCCAGCAGCAAGACAGGGGGCGAGTACGAGCAGTACTTC.

The V and J genes are TRBV28 and TRBJ2-7, with 10 bases that match TRBD2. This CDR3 comprises 19 residues. V gave up 6 bases and J gave up 5 bases; unmatched junction bases: 22. Per germline, CDR1 MDHEN and CDR2 SYDVKM. CDR3 residues: CASSTILWGLAGEVDEQYF. In DNA, the CDR3 is TGTGCCAGCAGCACAATTCTGTGGGGGCTAGCGGGGGAAGTGGACGAGCAGTACTTC.

This chain connects TRBV5-1 to TRBJ1-5, with D perhaps TRBD1 (5 bases). Germline values: CDR1 SGHRS, CDR2 YFSETQ. V lost 0 bases and J lost 5, with 12 bases in between. This CDR3 comprises 15 residues. As DNA, the CDR3 is TGCGCCAGCAGCTTGGGACCCAGGGTGGATCAGCCCCAGCATTTT. Translated: CASSLGPRVDQPQHF.

This clone has a single count. This chain links TRBV19 with TRBJ1-1, with D possibly TRBD1 on 5 matching bases. The V gene lost 3 bases and the J gene lost 5 bases, with 10 bases spanning the gap. This CDR3 is 13 amino acids long. Germline V gene sequence: CDR1 LNHDA, CDR2 SQIVND (reference sequence). CDR3 sequence reads: CASSIAGWTEAFF. CDR3 DNA: TGTGCCAGTAGTATCGCAGGGTGGACTGAAGCTTTCTTT.

The rearrangement uses TRBV11-2 and TRBJ1-1, with D possibly being TRBD1 (6 bases). The CDR3 contains 16 residues. Trimming took 5 bases from V and 4 from J, leaving 20 bases between them. The germline CDR1 and CDR2 sequences are SGHAT and FQNNGV. The CDR3 sequence is CASSATGSGLSTEAFF. The CDR3 nucleotides are TGTGCCAGCAGCGCTACAGGGTCCGGTCTGAGCACTGAAGCTTTCTTT.

This rearrangement joins TRBV20-1 to TRBJ2-5; 7 nucleotides line up with TRBD2. Germline values: CDR1 DFQATT, CDR2 SNEGSKA (reference sequence). The CDR3 sequence is 15 residues long. The J segment lost 2 bases and the V segment lost 3 bases, leaving 9 bases of the junction unmatched. CDR3 residues: CSASAARGRQETQYF. The CDR3, as DNA: TGCAGTGCTAGTGCCGCGCGGGGGAGGCAAGAGACCCAGTACTTC.

The chain combines TRBV28 with TRBJ2-7; 7 bases fit TRBD1. The CDR3 spans 14 residues. The germline gives CDR1 MDHEN, CDR2 SYDVKM. The trim removed 5 bases at V and 5 bases at J, leaving 9 bases unmatched. The CDR3 DNA sequence: TGTGCCAGCAGTCCGTCGACAGGGTTTGACGAGCAGTACTTC. Translating it yields CASSPSTGFDEQYF.

The chain employs TRBV7-2 and TRBJ2-2; TRBD2 matches 7 bases. The CDR3 has 17 residues. V trimming: 6 bases; J trimming: 4 bases; junction bases outside the gene matches: 14. CDR1 is SGHTA and CDR2 is FQGNSA in the germline V gene. The DNA for the CDR3 is TGTGCCAGCAGAGGGTGGCGGCAGGCGGGGGTCACCGGGGAGCTGTTTTTT. This encodes CASRGWRQAGVTGELFF.

V is TRBV27 and J is TRBJ1-5; D is undetermined. Trimming stripped 2 bases from V and 7 bases from J, with 9 bases between. This CDR3 spans 13 amino acids. CDR1 and CDR2 from the germline V gene are MNHEY and SMNVEV (reference sequence). Here the CDR3 DNA reads TGTGCCAGCAGTTTACGGTTCAACCAGCCCCAGCATTTT. Translation gives CASSLRFNQPQHF.

V and J are TRBV27 and TRBJ2-7; 7 bases align to TRBD1. CDR3 length equals 14 residues. Per the germline V gene, CDR1 is MNHEY and CDR2 is SMNVEV (reference sequence). J lost 3 bases, V lost 7 bases, and 9 bases had no gene match. The CDR3 DNA reads as TGTGCCAGCACCTTTAGGGCAGGGGGCTACGAGCAGTACTTC. It yields the protein CASTFRAGGYEQYF.

The V call is TRBV5-1, the J call TRBJ1-6, with 8 positions matching TRBD1. Germline V lookup: CDR1 SGHRS, CDR2 YFSETQ. There are 16 residues in the CDR3. V shed 0 bases and J 7 bases; nucleotides not matched to a gene: 6. The CDR3 protein is CASSLASGQANSPLHF. CDR3 nucleotide sequence: TGCGCCAGCAGCTTGGCCTCGGGACAGGCCAATTCACCCCTCCACTTT.

V gene TRBV28 combines with J gene TRBJ2-3; TRBD2 aligns across 8 bases. Unmatched junction bases numbered 6, after V lost 4 bases and J lost 6 bases. Per the germline V gene, CDR1 is MDHEN and CDR2 is SYDVKM. There are 14 residues in the CDR3. Written as DNA, the CDR3 is TGTGCCAGCAGTTCCCCGGGGGGGCGTGATACGCAGTATTTT. Its translation: CASSSPGGRDTQYF.